This T cell receptor (beta chain) is from a study of T cell clonotyping in hematopoietic cell transplantation. With regard to this clone: What it binds is unknown.

Whole-study results and caveats: Pathologically expanded recipient clonotypes increased progressively from day 30 to day 180 as diversity fell. At the given depth, recipient repertoires were over 95% de novo clonotypes.

Clones were sequenced by immunoSEQ multiplex PCR, and TCRdb holds only the in-frame ones, with some missing. In the table there are some 13,000 clones, around 62% of which are singletons. Germline values: CDR1 SGHRS, CDR2 YFSETQ. This CDR3 is built from 14 residues. V was clipped by 0 bases and J by 3 bases, with 9 bases between them. The TCR comes from a human donor who either received an allogeneic hematopoietic cell transplant for a myeloid malignancy or was a related donor (not recorded which). Some clones in this sample may be carry-over from other donors' samples. Sequencing was done on a sample of PBMCs. The gene calls are TRBV5-1 and TRBJ1-2; D ambiguous. The CDR3 loop reads CASSLGQFDYGYTF. The CDR3, as DNA: TGCGCCAGCAGCTTGGGTCAATTCGACTATGGCTACACCTTC.